This T cell receptor (beta chain) is drawn from a study of PD-L1 blockade in urothelial cancer. For the study at large: Blood was subjected to analysis at 3 weeks (second dose) and 6 weeks following treatment start.

Sequencing was performed with immunoSEQ multiplex PCR; in TCRdb, only in-frame clones are kept and a portion is missing. The table has tens of thousands of clones, 65% to 85% seen once; the top ten hold roughly 2%. V was pared by 6 bases and J by 5 bases, with 3 bases of the junction left unmatched. CDR1 LNHDA and CDR2 SQIVND come from the germline V gene (reference sequence). This CDR3 spans 13 amino acids. Time point indicated: pretreatment peripheral blood. The clonotype originates from a man in his 60s with urothelial cancer. This specimen consisted of PBMCs, obtained around atezolizumab (anti-PD-L1) treatment. This chain uses TRBV19 with TRBJ2-3; 9 bases fit TRBD1. The CDR3 bases are TGTGCCAGTAGACAGGGGGCCAAAGATACGCAGTATTTT. It specifies CASRQGAKDTQYF.